This passage covers 8 T cell receptor beta chains from one sample sequenced in a study of blood T cell repertoires in COVID-19. This table comes from immunoSEQ multiplex PCR, and its TCRdb copy is limited to in-frame clones, with some not included. The profile shows about 160,000 clones, 85% to 90% of them singletons. The sequencing input was peripheral blood. All receptors come from a woman aged 70-85 years with COVID-19, enrolled during active disease.

J is TRBJ1-3 and V is TRBV4-2; 9 nucleotides agree with TRBD1. Germline V gene sequence: CDR1 LGHNA, CDR2 YNFKEQ. V trimming: 6 bases; J trimming: 2 bases; junction bases outside the gene matches: 8. CDR3 size: 16 residues. The CDR3 nucleotides are TGTGCCAGCAGTCATAACCGGGACAGGGCTGGAAACACCATATATTTT. Translated: CASSHNRDRAGNTIYF.

CDR3 sequence (DNA): TGTGCCAGCAGCTTAGAGACAGGCCCGAATCAGCCCCAGCATTTT. This translates into CASSLETGPNQPQHF. The V gene is TRBV7-2, the J gene TRBJ1-5; TRBD1 might be the D (6 bases). V was cut by 1 base and J by 4 bases, with 11 bases left in between. This CDR3 spans 15 amino acids. In germline, CDR1 is SGHTA, CDR2 FQGNSA.

This chain connects TRBV9 to TRBJ1-6; D is possibly TRBD1 (5 bases). The V end was cut by 2 bases, the J end by 5 bases, with 8 bases between. CDR3 length equals 14 residues. Germline V CDR1 and CDR2: SGDLS, YYNGEE. DNA of the CDR3: TGTGCCAGCAGCGTTCGGGGGGATAATTCACCCCTCCACTTT. Translation: CASSVRGDNSPLHF.

The V and J genes are TRBV12-3 or TRBV12-4 and TRBJ1-1; D gene ambiguous. Trimming took off 3 bases at V and 3 bases at J, with 8 bases between the two ends. This CDR3 has 13 amino acids. The CDR3 nucleotides read TGTGCCAGCAGTTTTCATTTTGACACTGAAGCTTTCTTT. Residues: CASSFHFDTEAFF.

V usage is TRBV5-1 and J usage is TRBJ1-1; D ambiguous. The CDR3 runs 13 residues. Germline CDR1 reads SGHRS; CDR2 reads YFSETQ. V dropped 2 bases and J dropped 0 bases, with 5 bases sitting between them. CDR3 nucleotides: TGCGCCAGCAGCTTCTTAATGAACACTGAAGCTTTCTTT. It is translated as CASSFLMNTEAFF.

The V and J genes are TRBV5-6 and TRBJ1-2; D remains ambiguous. This CDR3 spans 15 amino acids. The ends were cut back, 0 bases at V and 5 bases at J, with 14 bases in the middle. Germline-derived CDR1 and CDR2 are SGHDT and YYEEEE. The DNA of the CDR3 is TGTGCCAGCAGCTTGGGGGGTGGACGGGGATATGGCTACACCTTC. This sequence encodes CASSLGGGRGYGYTF.

Only a few counts were recorded for this clone. The chain joins TRBV6-5 to TRBJ1-2; 7 bases are a match to TRBD1. V lost 6 bases to trimming and J lost 9 bases; unmatched junction nucleotides: 10. Germline V CDR1 and CDR2: MNHEY, SVGAGI. The CDR3 is made up of 13 amino acids. In DNA form, the CDR3 reads TGTGCCAGCAGGAGGGGGCAGGGACGAAGCTACACCTTC. This sequence encodes CASRRGQGRSYTF.

The chain is built from TRBV18 and TRBJ1-4; the D gene is possibly TRBD1 (5 bases). Germline CDR1 and CDR2: KGHSH and LQKENI. The CDR3 covers 16 residues. V was trimmed by 4 bases and J by 0 bases, leaving 12 bases between them. DNA of the CDR3: TGTGCCAGCTCACAGGGAGGGACCGCAACTAATGAAAAACTGTTTTTT. It is translated as CASSQGGTATNEKLFF.